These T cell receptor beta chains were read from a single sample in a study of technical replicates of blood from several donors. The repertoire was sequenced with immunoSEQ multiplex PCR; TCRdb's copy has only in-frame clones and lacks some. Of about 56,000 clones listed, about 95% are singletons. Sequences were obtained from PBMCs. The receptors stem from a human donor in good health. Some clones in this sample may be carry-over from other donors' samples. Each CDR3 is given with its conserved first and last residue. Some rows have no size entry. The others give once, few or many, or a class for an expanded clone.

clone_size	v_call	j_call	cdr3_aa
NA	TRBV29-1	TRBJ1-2	CSGRFPGSHGYTF
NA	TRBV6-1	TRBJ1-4	CASRRQGALEKLFF
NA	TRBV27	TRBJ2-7	CASSFGGHYEQYF
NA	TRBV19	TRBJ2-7	CASSWGGQANYEQYF
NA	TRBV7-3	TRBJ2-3	CASSRSRDRGADTQYF
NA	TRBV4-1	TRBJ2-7	CASSQVAAGGPYEQYF
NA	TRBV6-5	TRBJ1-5	CASSSGNQPQHF
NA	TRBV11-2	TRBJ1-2	CASSLYRTDYGYTF
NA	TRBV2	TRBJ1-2	CASRGQASGPNYGYTF
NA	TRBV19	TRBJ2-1	CASTIAGTSYNEQFF
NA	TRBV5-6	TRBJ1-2	CASSVNFGVDGYTF
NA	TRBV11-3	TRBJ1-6	CASSRGQGAENSPLHF
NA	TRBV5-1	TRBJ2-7	CASSSGAGVQGEQYF
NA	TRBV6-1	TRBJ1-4	CASSRTEKLFF
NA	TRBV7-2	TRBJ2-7	CASSHTGDSTYEQYF
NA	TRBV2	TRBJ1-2	CASSATGTQGGYTF
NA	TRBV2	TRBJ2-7	CASSEGAGGRFYEQYF
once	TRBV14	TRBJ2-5	CASSQANRGLETQYF
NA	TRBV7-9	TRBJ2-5	CASSKGVAGAKTQYF
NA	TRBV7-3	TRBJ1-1	CASSLRGGTGLLNTEAFF
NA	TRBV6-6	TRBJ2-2	CASSLGLANTGELFF
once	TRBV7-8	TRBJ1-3	CASSRGYLEGGNTIYF
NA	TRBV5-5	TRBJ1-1	CASSPASPMNTEAFF
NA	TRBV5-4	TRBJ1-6	CASSGNRALGNSPLHF
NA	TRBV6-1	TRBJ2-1	CASSETSASYNEQFF
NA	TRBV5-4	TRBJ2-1	CASSLGQRHEQFF
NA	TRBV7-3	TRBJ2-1	CASSRLQGAGAYNEQFF
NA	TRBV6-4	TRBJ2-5	CASSEGQGKTQYF
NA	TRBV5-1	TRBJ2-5	CASSLVSQTLAGAAAQYF
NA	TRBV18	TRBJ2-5	CASSPLLGLAGGETQYF
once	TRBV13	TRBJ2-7	CASSPRQLTYEQYF
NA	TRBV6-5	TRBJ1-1	CASTKNRGGTGEAFF
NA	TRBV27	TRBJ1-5	CASSLQGSNQPQHF
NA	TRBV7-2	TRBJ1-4	CASSRLGGAINEKLFF
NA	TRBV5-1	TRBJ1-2	CASSLTPFYGYTF
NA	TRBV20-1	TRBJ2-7	CSARGGSEQYF
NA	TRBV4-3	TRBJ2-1	CASSPGLVMYNEQFF
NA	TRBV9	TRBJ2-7	CASTRRPSGERSYEQYF
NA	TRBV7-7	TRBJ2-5	CASSSGETQYF
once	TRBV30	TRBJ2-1	CAWTDLPGTSGSRYNEQFF
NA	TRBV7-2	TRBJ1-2	CASSPGRVERHGYTF
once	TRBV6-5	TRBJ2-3	CASSSPPWGGSDTQYF
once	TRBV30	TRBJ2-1	CAWITGGLNEQFF
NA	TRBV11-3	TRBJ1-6	CASSGDRGNSPLHF
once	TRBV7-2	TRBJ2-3	CASSLLLAGGADTQYF
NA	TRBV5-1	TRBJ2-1	CASSLLARGGSGEQFF
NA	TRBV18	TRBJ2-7	CASSPWEGREYEQYF
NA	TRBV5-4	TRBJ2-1	CASSLVGTPSGQFF
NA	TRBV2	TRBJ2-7	CASSSGGLYEQYF